The source of this T cell receptor (beta chain) is a study of beta chain features in type 1 diabetes (dated by TCRdb to the late 2010s). Regarding the complete study: Mean age, gender distribution, total cell number and subset yield did not differ between patients and healthy donors. A total of 85 million to 140 million sorted cells were examined across all samples, and a strong correlation was observed between cell number per subset and RNA yield. In the study, TCRB repertoires of sorted circulating CD4+ T cell subsets from recently diagnosed type 1 diabetes patients were compared with those of matched healthy donors. Naive and central memory subsets were obtained from all 30 or so donors, but regulatory and stem cell-like memory subsets were isolated from only 8 patients and 8 healthy donors.

A single peripheral blood draw of about 116 mL on average was collected from each donor into heparinised tubes. Naive, central memory, regulatory and stem cell-like memory CD4+ T cells were sorted on a BD FACSAria II using a panel including CD45RO, CCR7, CD25, CD127, CD95 and CD27. Every sorted population had a purity above 95%. PBMCs were isolated immediately by Lymphoprep density gradient centrifugation and stained directly without culture. So that batch effects would be minimized, each experiment stained and sorted samples in pairs, pairing one healthy donor with one patient. All of the isolated RNA was reverse transcribed with the High Capacity cDNA Reverse Transcription Kit, so expressed TCRB transcripts were sequenced. Deep immunoSEQ sequencing was applied to naive, central memory and regulatory T cell samples, giving an average of roughly 3.3 million total reads per sample. Sorted cells were lysed in RLT buffer, and RNA was extracted using DNase-treated RNeasy Micro or Mini kits according to cell number. Each cell subset was processed on its own to prevent cross-contamination, while patient and healthy donor samples were processed together. The immunoSEQ multiplex PCR was used to amplify TCRB sequences from cDNA, generating 87-bp fragments that spanned the CDR3 region. Sequencing of the amplicons was done on the Illumina HiSeq platform. As for the original processing: Synthetic template baselines were used to correct PCR bias computationally, reads within Hamming distance 2 were collapsed, and singletons that could not be merged were discarded. Reads were aligned to IMGT to assign V, D and J genes, CDR3 length, and insertions or deletions at six rearrangement sites. Clonotype counts were normalized to sorted cell number within each subset before computing true diversity and Gini coefficients with the tcR R package. The overlap coefficient, calculated on TCRB nucleotide sequences, was used to quantify repertoire sharing. TCRdb took this table from immuneACCESS and kept in-frame rearrangements with V and J called. Such tables lack part of the clones; where checked against another copy, unresolved V genes explain under half of the gap, and the rest is unexplained. V, J and clone size are those of that table, while D and trimming were read from the DNA. Within this sample are 120,000 to 150,000 clones, with about 13% of them counted one time only. The biggest ten clones account for 1% to 1.5% of the sample.

Beyond this particular receptor, the publication reports: PCR might favor shorter templates, but patient and control samples were amplified and corrected together, so any skew would affect both groups equally. Because cDNA was sequenced instead of genomic DNA, highly expressing activated cells could be over-represented, though the groups showed no difference in activation or CD3 levels. At VDJ recombination sites, patients with type 1 diabetes made fewer insertions and deleted more nucleotides, a pattern implying thymic rearrangement abnormalities. Because the HLA sub-analyses included only small numbers of individuals, any influence of HLA type on TCRB rearrangement was left unresolved. In all four CD4+ subsets, TCRB CDR3 length was moderately but significantly shorter in type 1 diabetes patients. The naive, central memory and regulatory TCRB repertoires appeared to resemble one another more closely among patients than among healthy donors.

The CDR3 sequence holds 19 residues, the cysteine and phenylalanine included. The entry retains the CDR3 DNA only, 57 bases that are in frame from base 1. V is cut by 4 bases and J by 1 base, and the space between the germline ends is 23 bases. This clone was counted between two and nine times. This clone's antigen is unknown. No much larger clone is present one base from it, and per-base qualities are unavailable. Sequenced input: central memory CD4+ T cells from blood. The V gene is TRBV23-1 and the J gene is TRBJ1-5; TRBD1 is a possible D gene, resting on 5 matching bases. TRBV23-1 is an ORF, with its function uncertain. The TCR was taken from a young man with type 1 diabetes. The DNA reads as follows: TGCGCCAGCAGTCCATCAGGGTGGGGCATATGGTCCAGCAATCAGCCCCAGCATTTT. Its translation is CASSPSGWGIWSSNQPQHF.